Listed here are 16 T cell receptor beta chains from one sample, sequenced in a study of blood T cells in healthy people across ages. The use of a sample-barcoded 5' primer and a J-beta primer mix characterized a second PCR of roughly 7 to 11 cycles. A single record per CDR3 protein comes from TCRdb applying MiXCR to the 5' RACE reads. The sample has about 1,500,000 distinct CDR3 sequences, 28% seen once; the top ten hold 6.5% to 8.5%. The sample was blood. These receptor sequences come from a woman in her thirties in good health.

This clonotype occurred many times. The rearrangement links TRBV18 to TRBJ2-4; 10 bases are shared with TRBD2. Germline CDR1 KGHSH, CDR2 LQKENI. Trimming at V came to 3 bases and at J to 8 bases, leaving 7 bases not matched to a gene. The CDR3 runs 15 residues. The CDR3 DNA sequence: TGTGCCAGCTCACCCGCCCTAGCGGGAGAACACATTCAGTACTTC. Translation gives CASSPALAGEHIQYF.

This clonotype has at least ten counts. This chain connects TRBV20-1 to TRBJ1-2; 8 bases are shared with TRBD1. The CDR3 spans 14 residues. CDR1 is DFQATT and CDR2 is SNEGSKA in the germline V gene (reference sequence). V was clipped by 6 bases and J by 4 bases; unmatched bases: 10. The CDR3 protein is CSARNDRGGYGYTF. CDR3 bases: TGCAGTGCGCGAAATGACAGGGGCGGCTATGGCTACACCTTC.

In its sample, this clonotype was seen many times. The chain joins TRBV5-1 to TRBJ2-7; D gene unclear. Trimming removed 0 bases at V and 0 bases at J, with 13 bases between. There are 16 residues in the CDR3. Germline-derived CDR1 and CDR2 are SGHRS and YFSETQ. CDR3 sequence: CASSLDGDASSYEQYF. In DNA form, the CDR3 reads TGCGCCAGCAGCTTGGATGGGGATGCAAGCTCCTACGAGCAGTACTTC.

This clonotype was seen more than once but under ten times. This chain uses TRBV4-3 with TRBJ2-1; D is unclear. The CDR3 totals 13 residues. Trimming stripped 2 bases from V and 4 bases from J, with 6 bases between. Per the germline V gene, CDR1 is LGHNA and CDR2 is YSLEER. CDR3 DNA: TGCGCCAGCAGCCAAAGTTTTTACAATGAGCAGTTCTTC. It codes for CASSQSFYNEQFF.

This clonotype was found a few times. The rearrangement links TRBV3-1 to TRBJ1-1; a possible D gene is TRBD1 (5 bases). V lost 4 bases and J 4 bases, leaving 13 bases between the germline ends. The CDR3 is made up of 14 amino acids. Germline CDR1 LGHDT, CDR2 YNNKEL (reference sequence). CDR3 sequence (DNA): TGTGCCAGCAGCCTGGGGGGTGACGGCACTGAAGCTTTCTTT. Protein product: CASSLGGDGTEAFF. The entire variable domain, with the rest obtained from reference TRBV3-1 and TRBJ1-1, is as follows: DTAVSQTPKYLVTQMGNDKSIKCEQNLGHDTMYWYKQDSKKFLKIMFSYNNKELIINETVPNRFSPKSPDKAHLNLHINSLELGDSAVYFCASSLGGDGTEAFFGQGTRLTVV.

The table lists this clonotype with a few counts. V is TRBV20-1 and J is TRBJ2-1, with 7 bases matching TRBD2. V dropped 5 bases and J dropped 4; count of bases not matched to a gene: 8. Germline values: CDR1 DFQATT, CDR2 SNEGSKA (reference sequence). The CDR3 consists of 14 residues. CDR3 region: CSAPGGTGYNEQFF. The DNA of the CDR3 is TGCAGTGCTCCCGGGGGGACTGGATACAATGAGCAGTTCTTC.

The chain recombines TRBV10-1 with TRBJ1-2; tentative D call: TRBD1 (5 bases). In germline, CDR1 is WNHNN, CDR2 SYGVQD (reference sequence). V gave up 3 bases and J gave up 12 bases, with 17 bases separating them. The CDR3 consists of 13 residues. The CDR3 nucleotides read TGCGCCAGCAGTGACACGGATACAGGAAAACACACCTTC. Translating gives CASSDTDTGKHTF.

The chain recombines TRBV18 with TRBJ2-5, with D maybe TRBD2 (5 bases). CDR3 size: 15 residues. Germline V CDR1 and CDR2: KGHSH, LQKENI. Trimming took 1 base from V and 4 from J, leaving 13 bases between them. This CDR3 is CASSPQERGGETQYF. In DNA form, the CDR3 reads TGTGCCAGCTCACCACAGGAAAGAGGAGGAGAGACCCAGTACTTC.

The chain uses TRBV10-3 and TRBJ2-4; 9 bases are a match to TRBD2. The DNA end is more similar to TRBJ2-7, so the J call may be wrong. The CDR3 contains 15 residues. From germline, CDR1 is ENHRY and CDR2 SYGVKD. The CDR3 loop reads CAIKKATISGSEQYF. CDR3 DNA sequence: TGTGCCATCAAAAAAGCTACTATTAGCGGGAGCGAGCAGTACTTC.

This clonotype occurred a few times. The genes are TRBV20-1 and TRBJ1-5; D gene uncertain. This CDR3 region has 15 residues. Trimming took off 3 bases at V and 0 bases at J, with 12 bases between the two ends. Germline CDR1 is DFQATT and CDR2 is SNEGSKA (reference sequence). The chain's CDR3 is CSASRPENSNQPQHF. CDR3 coding DNA: TGCAGTGCTAGCCGCCCGGAAAATAGCAATCAGCCCCAGCATTTT.

This clonotype has only a few counts. This chain uses TRBV28 with TRBJ1-2; 8 bases are shared with TRBD1. The V and J ends lost 4 bases and 8 bases, in that order; junction bases with no gene match: 12. This CDR3 has 15 residues. The germline V gene has CDR1 MDHEN and CDR2 SYDVKM. This CDR3 reads CASSWPSGTGGGYTF. The CDR3 DNA follows: TGTGCCAGCAGTTGGCCGAGTGGGACAGGTGGGGGCTACACCTTC.

The CDR3 loop is CATSDPVAGASYNEQFF. In DNA form, the CDR3 reads TGTGCCACCAGTGACCCTGTAGCAGGGGCGAGTTACAATGAGCAGTTCTTC. J is TRBJ2-1 and V is TRBV24-1, with D tentatively TRBD1 (6 bases). Trimming removed 4 bases at V and 4 bases at J, with 19 bases between. Germline V gene sequence: CDR1 KGHDR, CDR2 SFDVKD. The CDR3 loop spans 17 amino acids.

The chain employs TRBV5-4 and TRBJ2-1; 8 nucleotides agree with TRBD2. V dropped 4 bases and J dropped 4; count of bases not matched to a gene: 13. Germline V gene lookup returns CDR1 SGHNT and CDR2 YYREEE (reference sequence). The CDR3 length is 17 residues. CDR3 protein: CASSPSLAGLGYNEQFF. In DNA, the CDR3 is TGTGCCAGCAGCCCTTCTCTAGCGGGCCTAGGGTACAATGAGCAGTTCTTC.

This clonotype was seen ten or more times. The rearrangement links TRBV30 to TRBJ2-7; TRBD1 is a possible D gene (6 bases). Germline values: CDR1 GTSNPN, CDR2 SVGIG (reference sequence). V shed 1 base and J shed 6 bases, with 13 bases lying between them. This CDR3 contains 13 residues. The CDR3 DNA follows: TGTGCCTGGAGTGGACGCACAGGGCGCGAGCAGTACTTC. This translates into CAWSGRTGREQYF.

The chain employs TRBV6-6 and TRBJ2-2; tentative D call: TRBD2 (5 bases). This CDR3 contains 15 residues. Germline lookup yields CDR1 MNHNY and CDR2 SVGAGI (reference sequence). V lost 2 bases, J lost 4 bases, and 11 bases lay in between. The CDR3 loop reads CASSYRTGSTGELFF. CDR3 DNA: TGTGCCAGCAGTTACCGCACGGGGTCCACCGGGGAGCTGTTTTTT.

There are many counts of this clonotype. The rearrangement links TRBV7-2 to TRBJ2-4; D perhaps matches TRBD2 (6 bases). The V end was cut by 3 bases, the J end by 13 bases, with 16 bases between. Germline V gene data show CDR1 as SGHTA and CDR2 as FQGNSA. The CDR3 loop spans 13 amino acids. CDR3 DNA: TGTGCCAGCAGCTTCGGGAGATTCAATGAGCAGTACTTC. Its translation is CASSFGRFNEQYF.